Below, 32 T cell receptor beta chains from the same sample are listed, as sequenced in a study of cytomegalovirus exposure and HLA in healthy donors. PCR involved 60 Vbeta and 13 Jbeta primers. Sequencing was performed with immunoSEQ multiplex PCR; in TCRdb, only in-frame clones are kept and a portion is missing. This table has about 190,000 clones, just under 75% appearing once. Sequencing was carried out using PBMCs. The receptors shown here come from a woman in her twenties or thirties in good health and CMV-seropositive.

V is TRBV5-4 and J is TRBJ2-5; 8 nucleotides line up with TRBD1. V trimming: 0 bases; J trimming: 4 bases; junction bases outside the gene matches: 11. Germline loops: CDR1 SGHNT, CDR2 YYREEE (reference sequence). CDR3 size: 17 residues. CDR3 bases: TGTGCCAGCAGCTTGGATGCAGGGGGCCCTTTAGGAGAGACCCAGTACTTC. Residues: CASSLDAGGPLGETQYF.

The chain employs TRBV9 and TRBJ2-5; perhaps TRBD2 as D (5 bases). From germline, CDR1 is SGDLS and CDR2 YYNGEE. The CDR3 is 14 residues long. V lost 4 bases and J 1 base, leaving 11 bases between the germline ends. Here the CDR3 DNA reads TGTGCCAGCAGCCCAATCGCGGGCCAAGAGACCCAGTACTTC. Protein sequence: CASSPIAGQETQYF.

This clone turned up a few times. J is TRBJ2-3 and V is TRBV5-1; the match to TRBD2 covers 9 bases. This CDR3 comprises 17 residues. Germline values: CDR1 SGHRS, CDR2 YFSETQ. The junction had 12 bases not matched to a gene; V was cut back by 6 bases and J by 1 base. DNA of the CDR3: TGCGCCAGCAACCCCACGACCCGGACTAGCGGCACAGATACGCAGTATTTT. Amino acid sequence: CASNPTTRTSGTDTQYF.

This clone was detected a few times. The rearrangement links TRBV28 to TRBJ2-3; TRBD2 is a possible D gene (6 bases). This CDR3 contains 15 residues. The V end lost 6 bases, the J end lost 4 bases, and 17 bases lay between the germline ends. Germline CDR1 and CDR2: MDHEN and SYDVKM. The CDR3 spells CASRVGLSAADTQYF. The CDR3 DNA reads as TGTGCCAGCAGAGTGGGACTTTCCGCCGCAGATACGCAGTATTTT.

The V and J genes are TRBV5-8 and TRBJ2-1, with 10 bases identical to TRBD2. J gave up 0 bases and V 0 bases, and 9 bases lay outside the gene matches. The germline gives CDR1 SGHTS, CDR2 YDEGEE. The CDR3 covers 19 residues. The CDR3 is CASSLDPAAGGPSYNEQFF. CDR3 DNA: TGTGCCAGCAGCTTGGATCCTGCAGCGGGAGGGCCCTCCTACAATGAGCAGTTCTTC.

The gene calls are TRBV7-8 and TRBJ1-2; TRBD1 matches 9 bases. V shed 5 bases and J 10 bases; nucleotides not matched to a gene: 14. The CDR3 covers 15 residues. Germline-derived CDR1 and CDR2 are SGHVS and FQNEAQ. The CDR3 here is CASSNQQGALRDYTF. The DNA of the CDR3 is TGTGCCAGCAGCAACCAACAGGGGGCCCTCAGAGACTACACCTTC. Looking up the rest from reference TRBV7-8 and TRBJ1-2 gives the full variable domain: GAGVSQSPRYKVAKRGQDVALRCDPISGHVSLFWYQQALGQGPEFLTYFQNEAQLDKSGLPSDRFFAERPEGSVSTLKIQRTQQEDSAVYLCASSNQQGALRDYTFGSGTRLTVV.

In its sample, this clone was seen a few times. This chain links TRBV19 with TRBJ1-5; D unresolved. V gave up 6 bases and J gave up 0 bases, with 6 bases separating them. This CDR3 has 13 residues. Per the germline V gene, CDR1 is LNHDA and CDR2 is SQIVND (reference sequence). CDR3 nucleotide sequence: TGTGCCAGTAGGGAGAATAGCAATCAGCCCCAGCATTTT. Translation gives CASRENSNQPQHF. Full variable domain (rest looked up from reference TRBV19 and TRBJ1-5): DGGITQSPKYLFRKEGQNVTLSCEQNLNHDAMYWYRQDPGQGLRLIYYSQIVNDFQKGDIAEGYSVSREKKESFPLTVTSAQKNPTAFYLCASRENSNQPQHFGDGTRLSIL.

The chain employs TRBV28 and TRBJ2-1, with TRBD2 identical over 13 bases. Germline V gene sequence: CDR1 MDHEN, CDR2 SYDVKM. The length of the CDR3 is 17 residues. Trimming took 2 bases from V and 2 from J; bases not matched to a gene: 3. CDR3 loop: CASSLRLAGGPYNEQFF. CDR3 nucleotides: TGTGCCAGCAGTTTAAGACTAGCGGGAGGCCCCTACAATGAGCAGTTCTTC.

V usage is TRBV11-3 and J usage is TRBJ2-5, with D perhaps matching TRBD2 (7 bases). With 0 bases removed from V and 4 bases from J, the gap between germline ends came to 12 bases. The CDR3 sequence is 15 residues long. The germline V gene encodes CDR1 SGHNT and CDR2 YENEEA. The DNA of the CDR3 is TGTGCCAGCAGCTTAGACGGGGGAGGGGGAGAGACCCAGTACTTC. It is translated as CASSLDGGGGETQYF.

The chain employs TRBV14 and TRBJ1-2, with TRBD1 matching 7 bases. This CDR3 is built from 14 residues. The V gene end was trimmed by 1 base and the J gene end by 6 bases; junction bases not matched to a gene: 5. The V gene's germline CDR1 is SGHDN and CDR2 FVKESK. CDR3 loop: CASSQGARGDGYTF. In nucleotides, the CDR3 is TGTGCCAGCAGCCAAGGCGCCAGGGGGGATGGCTACACCTTC.

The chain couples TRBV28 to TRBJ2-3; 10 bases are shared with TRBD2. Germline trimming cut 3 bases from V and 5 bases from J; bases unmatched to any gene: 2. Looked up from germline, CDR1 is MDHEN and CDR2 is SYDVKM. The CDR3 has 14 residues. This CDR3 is CASSLLAGEDTQYF. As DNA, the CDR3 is TGTGCCAGCAGTTTGCTAGCGGGAGAAGATACGCAGTATTTT.

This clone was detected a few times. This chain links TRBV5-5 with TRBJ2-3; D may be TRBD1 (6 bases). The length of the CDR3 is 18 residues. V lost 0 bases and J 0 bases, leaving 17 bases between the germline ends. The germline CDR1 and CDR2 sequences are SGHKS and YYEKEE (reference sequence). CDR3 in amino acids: CASSLATWGPTSTDTQYF. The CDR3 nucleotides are TGTGCCAGCAGCTTGGCCACCTGGGGGCCCACTAGCACAGATACGCAGTATTTT.

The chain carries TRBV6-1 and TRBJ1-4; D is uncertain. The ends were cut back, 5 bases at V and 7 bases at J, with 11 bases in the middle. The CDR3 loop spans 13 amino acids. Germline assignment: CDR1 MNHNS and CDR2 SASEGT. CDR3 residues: CASSSNSFEKLFF. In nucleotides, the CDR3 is TGTGCCAGCAGTTCCAACAGTTTTGAAAAACTGTTTTTT.

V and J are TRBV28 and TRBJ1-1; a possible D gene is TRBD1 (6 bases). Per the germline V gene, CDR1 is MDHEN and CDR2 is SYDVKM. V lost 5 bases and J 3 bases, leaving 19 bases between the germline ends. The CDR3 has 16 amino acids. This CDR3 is CASSPLQGLGDTEAFF. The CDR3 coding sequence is TGTGCCAGCAGTCCCCTACAGGGCTTGGGGGACACTGAAGCTTTCTTT.

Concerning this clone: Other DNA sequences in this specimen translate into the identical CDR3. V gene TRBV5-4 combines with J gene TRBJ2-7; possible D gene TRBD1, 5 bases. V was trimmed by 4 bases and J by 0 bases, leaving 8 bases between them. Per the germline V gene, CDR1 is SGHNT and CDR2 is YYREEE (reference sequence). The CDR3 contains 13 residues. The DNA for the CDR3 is TGTGCCAGCAGCCCCAGGGACTCCTACGAGCAGTACTTC. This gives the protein CASSPRDSYEQYF. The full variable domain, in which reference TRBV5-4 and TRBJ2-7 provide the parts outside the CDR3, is ETGVTQSPTHLIKTRGQQVTLRCSSQSGHNTVSWYQQALGQGPQFIFQYYREEENGRGNFPPRFSGLQFPNYSSELNVNALELDDSALYLCASSPRDSYEQYFGPGTRLTVT.

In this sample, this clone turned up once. The CDR3 here is CASSTGGVKTQYF. CDR3 coding DNA: TGTGCCAGCAGTACGGGGGGCGTGAAGACCCAGTACTTC. V usage is TRBV28 and J usage is TRBJ2-5; D may be TRBD2 (7 bases). Germline V gene sequence: CDR1 MDHEN, CDR2 SYDVKM. Between the trimmed V and J ends, which lost 5 bases and 6 bases, there was a span of 13 bases. CDR3 size: 13 residues.

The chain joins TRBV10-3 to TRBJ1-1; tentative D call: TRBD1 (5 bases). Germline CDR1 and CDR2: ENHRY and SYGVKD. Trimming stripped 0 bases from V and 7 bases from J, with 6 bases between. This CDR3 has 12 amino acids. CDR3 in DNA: TGTGCCATCAGTGAGTCGGGGGGTGAAGCTTTCTTT. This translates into CAISESGGEAFF.

Here the CDR3 DNA reads TGCGCCAGCAGCGTTATGCGGGACCTCGCCCCGTCTAACAATGAGCAGTTCTTC. Translating it yields CASSVMRDLAPSNNEQFF. V is TRBV5-1 and J is TRBJ2-1, with D maybe TRBD2 (6 bases). Germline V gene sequence: CDR1 SGHRS, CDR2 YFSETQ. There are 18 residues in the CDR3. Trimming left V 4 bases short and J 5 bases short, with 25 bases between.

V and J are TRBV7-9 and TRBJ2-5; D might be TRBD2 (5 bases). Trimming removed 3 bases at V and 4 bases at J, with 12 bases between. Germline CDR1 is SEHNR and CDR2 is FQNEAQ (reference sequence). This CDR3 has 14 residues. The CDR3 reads CASSFPSAVETQYF. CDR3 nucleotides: TGTGCCAGCAGCTTCCCATCAGCGGTAGAGACCCAGTACTTC.

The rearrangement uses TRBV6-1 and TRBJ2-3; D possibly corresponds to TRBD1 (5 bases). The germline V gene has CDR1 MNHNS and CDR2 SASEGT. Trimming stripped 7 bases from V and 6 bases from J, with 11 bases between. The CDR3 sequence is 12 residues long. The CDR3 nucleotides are TGTGCCAGCAATCTTAACAGGGATACGCAGTATTTT. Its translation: CASNLNRDTQYF.

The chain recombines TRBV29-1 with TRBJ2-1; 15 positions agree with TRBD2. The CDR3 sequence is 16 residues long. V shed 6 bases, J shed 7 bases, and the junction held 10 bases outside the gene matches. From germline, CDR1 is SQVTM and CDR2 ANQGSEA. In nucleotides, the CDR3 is TGCAGCGTCGATAAAGGGGGACTAGCGGGAGGTAATGAGCAGTTCTTC. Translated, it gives CSVDKGGLAGGNEQFF.

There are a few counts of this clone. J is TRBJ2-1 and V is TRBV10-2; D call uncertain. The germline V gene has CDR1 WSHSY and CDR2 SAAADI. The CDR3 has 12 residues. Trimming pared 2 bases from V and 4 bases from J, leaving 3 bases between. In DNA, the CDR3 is TGCGCCAGCAGTGAGCCGTACAATGAGCAGTTCTTC. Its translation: CASSEPYNEQFF.

Written as DNA, the CDR3 is TGCAGCGTTGACTCTCCGGGGGGGTCCTACGAGCAGTACTTC. It specifies CSVDSPGGSYEQYF. The chain combines TRBV29-1 with TRBJ2-7; TRBD2 agrees at 8 bases. Germline loops: CDR1 SQVTM, CDR2 ANQGSEA. Trimming removed 3 bases from V and 1 base from J; junction bases left unmatched: 5. This CDR3 is 14 amino acids long.

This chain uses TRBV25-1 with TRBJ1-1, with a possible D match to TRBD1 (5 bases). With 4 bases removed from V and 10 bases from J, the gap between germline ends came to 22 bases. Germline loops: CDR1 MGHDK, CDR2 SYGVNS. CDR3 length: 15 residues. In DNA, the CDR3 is TGTGCCAGCAGTGTATCCGGTGTTCAGGGTGGTGGAGCTTTCTTT. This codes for CASSVSGVQGGGAFF. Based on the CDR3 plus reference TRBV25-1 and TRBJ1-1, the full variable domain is EADIYQTPRYLVIGTGKKITLECSQTMGHDKMYWYQQDPGMELHLIHYSYGVNSTEKGDLSSESTVSRIRTEHFPLTLESARPSHTSQYLCASSVSGVQGGGAFFGQGTRLTVV.

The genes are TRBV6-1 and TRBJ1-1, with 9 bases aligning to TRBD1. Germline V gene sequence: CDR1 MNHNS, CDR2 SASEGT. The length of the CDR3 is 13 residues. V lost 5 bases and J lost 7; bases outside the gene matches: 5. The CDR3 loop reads CASSLQGALEAFF. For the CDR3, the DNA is TGTGCCAGCAGTCTACAGGGGGCCCTTGAAGCTTTCTTT.

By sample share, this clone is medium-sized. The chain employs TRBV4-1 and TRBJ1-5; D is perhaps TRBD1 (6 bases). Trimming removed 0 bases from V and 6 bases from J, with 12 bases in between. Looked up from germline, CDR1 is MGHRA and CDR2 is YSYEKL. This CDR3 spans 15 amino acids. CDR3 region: CASSQDGTNVQPQHF. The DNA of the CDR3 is TGCGCCAGCAGCCAAGACGGGACAAATGTTCAGCCCCAGCATTTT.

CDR3 bases: TGTGCCAGCAGCTTGGGGGGACCTTCCTACGAGCAGTACTTC. This gives the protein CASSLGGPSYEQYF. The V call is TRBV9, the J call TRBJ2-7; TRBD2 is a possible D gene (6 bases). Trimming cost V 4 bases and J 1 base, with 12 bases left between them. Germline V gives CDR1 SGDLS, CDR2 YYNGEE. The CDR3 contains 14 residues.

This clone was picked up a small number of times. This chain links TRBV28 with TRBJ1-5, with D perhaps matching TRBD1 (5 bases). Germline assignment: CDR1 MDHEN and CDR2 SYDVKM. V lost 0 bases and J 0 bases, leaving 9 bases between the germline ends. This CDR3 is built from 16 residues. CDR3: CASSLWDISSNQPQHF. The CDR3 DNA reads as TGTGCCAGCAGTTTATGGGACATCTCTAGCAATCAGCCCCAGCATTTT. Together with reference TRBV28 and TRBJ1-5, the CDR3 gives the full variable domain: DVKVTQSSRYLVKRTGEKVFLECVQDMDHENMFWYRQDPGLGLRLIYFSYDVKMKEKGDIPEGYSVSREKKERFSLILESASTNQTSMYLCASSLWDISSNQPQHFGDGTRLSIL.

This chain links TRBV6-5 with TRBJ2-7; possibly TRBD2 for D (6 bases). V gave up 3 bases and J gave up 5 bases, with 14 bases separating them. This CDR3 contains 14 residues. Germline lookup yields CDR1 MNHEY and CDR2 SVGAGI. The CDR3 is CASSYTGAIHEQYF. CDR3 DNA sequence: TGTGCCAGCAGTTATACGGGAGCAATTCACGAGCAGTACTTC.

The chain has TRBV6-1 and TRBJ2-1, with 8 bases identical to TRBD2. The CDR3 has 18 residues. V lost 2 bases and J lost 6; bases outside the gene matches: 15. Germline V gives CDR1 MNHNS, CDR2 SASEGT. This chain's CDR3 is CASSELGGRGGVVNEQFF. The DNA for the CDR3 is TGTGCCAGCAGTGAATTGGGGGGTCGGGGGGGTGTAGTCAATGAGCAGTTCTTC.

CDR3 sequence: CASSSPGILAGVAYNEQFF. The CDR3 DNA reads as TGTGCCAGCAGCTCTCCAGGAATTCTAGCGGGAGTCGCCTACAATGAGCAGTTCTTC. The chain carries TRBV5-6 and TRBJ2-1, with 10 bases aligning to TRBD2. The CDR3 loop spans 19 amino acids. Trimming removed 3 bases from V and 2 bases from J; junction bases left unmatched: 14. Germline V CDR1 and CDR2: SGHDT, YYEEEE.

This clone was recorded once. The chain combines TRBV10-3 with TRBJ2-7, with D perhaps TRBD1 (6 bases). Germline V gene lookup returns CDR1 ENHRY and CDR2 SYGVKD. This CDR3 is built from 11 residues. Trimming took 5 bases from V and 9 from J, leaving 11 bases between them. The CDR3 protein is CAISLGGGQYF. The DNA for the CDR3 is TGTGCCATCAGTCTAGGGGGTGGGCAGTACTTC.